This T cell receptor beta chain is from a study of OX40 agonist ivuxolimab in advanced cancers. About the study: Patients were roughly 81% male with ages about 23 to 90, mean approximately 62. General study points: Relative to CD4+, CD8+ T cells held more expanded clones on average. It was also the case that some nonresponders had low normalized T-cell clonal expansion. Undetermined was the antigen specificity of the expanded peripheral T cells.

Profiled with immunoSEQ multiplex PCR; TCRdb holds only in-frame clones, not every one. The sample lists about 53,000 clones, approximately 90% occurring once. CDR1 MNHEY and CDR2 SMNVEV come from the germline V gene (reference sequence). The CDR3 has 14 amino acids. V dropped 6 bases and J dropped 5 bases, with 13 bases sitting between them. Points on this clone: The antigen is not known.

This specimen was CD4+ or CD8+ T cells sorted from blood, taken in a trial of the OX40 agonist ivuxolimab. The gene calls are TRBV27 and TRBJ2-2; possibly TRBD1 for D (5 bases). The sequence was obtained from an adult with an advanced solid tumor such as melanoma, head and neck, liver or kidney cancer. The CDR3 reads CASRGLGATGELFF. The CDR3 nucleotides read TGTGCCAGCAGGGGTCTTGGGGCAACCGGGGAGCTGTTTTTT.